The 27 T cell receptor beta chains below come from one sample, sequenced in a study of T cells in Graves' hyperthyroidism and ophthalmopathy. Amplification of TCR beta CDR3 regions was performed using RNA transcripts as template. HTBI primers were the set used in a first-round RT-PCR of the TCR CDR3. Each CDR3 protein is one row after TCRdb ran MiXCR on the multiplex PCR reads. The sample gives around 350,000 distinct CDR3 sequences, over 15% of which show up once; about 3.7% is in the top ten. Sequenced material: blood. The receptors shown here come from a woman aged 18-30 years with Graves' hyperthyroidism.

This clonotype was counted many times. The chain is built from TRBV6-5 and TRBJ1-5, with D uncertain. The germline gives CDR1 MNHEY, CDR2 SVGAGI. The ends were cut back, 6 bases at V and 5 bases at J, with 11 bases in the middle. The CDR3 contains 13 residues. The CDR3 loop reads CASRPNTDQPQHF. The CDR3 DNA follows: TGTGCCAGCAGACCGAACACCGATCAGCCCCAGCATTTT.

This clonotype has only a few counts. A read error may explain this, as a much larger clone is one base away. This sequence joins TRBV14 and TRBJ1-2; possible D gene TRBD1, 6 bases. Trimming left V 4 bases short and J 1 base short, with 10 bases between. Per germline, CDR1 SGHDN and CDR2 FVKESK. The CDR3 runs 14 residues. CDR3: CASSPPGHNYGYTF. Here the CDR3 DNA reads TGTGCCAGCAGCCCACCGGGACATAACTATGGCTACACCTTC.

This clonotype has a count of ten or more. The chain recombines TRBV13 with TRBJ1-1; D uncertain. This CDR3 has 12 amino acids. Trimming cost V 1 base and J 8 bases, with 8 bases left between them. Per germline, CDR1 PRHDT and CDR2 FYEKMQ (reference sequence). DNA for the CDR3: TGTGCCAGCAGCTTAGAGAACCCCGAAGCTTTCTTT. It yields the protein CASSLENPEAFF.

Written as DNA, the CDR3 is TGTGCCAGCAGTCAGAGACTAGCGGGGACCTACTCCTACGAGCAGTACTTC. Translating it yields CASSQRLAGTYSYEQYF. The chain is built from TRBV6-2 or TRBV6-3 and TRBJ2-7; 11 bases are a match to TRBD2. Looked up from germline, CDR1 is MNHEY and CDR2 is SVGEGT. The CDR3 is made up of 17 amino acids. V gave up 5 bases and J gave up 0 bases; unmatched junction bases: 9.

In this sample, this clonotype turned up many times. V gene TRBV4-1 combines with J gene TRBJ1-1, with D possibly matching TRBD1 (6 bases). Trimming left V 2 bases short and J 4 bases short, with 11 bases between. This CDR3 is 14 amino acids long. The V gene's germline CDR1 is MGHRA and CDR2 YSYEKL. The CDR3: CASSQNRVSTEAFF. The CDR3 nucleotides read TGCGCCAGCAGCCAAAACAGGGTCAGCACTGAAGCTTTCTTT.

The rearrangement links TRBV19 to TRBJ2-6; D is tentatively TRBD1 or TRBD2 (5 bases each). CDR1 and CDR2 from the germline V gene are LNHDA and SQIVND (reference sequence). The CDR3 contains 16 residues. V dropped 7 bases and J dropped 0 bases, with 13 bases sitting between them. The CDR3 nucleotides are TGTGCCAGTAACATACGGGGCAGCTCTGGGGCCAACGTCCTGACTTTC. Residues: CASNIRGSSGANVLTF.

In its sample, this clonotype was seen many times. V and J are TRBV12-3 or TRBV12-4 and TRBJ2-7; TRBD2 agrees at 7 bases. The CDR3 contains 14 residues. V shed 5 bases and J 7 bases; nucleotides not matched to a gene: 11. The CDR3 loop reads CASSPGTILLEQYF. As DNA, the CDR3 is TGTGCCAGCAGTCCCGGGACTATCCTACTTGAGCAGTACTTC.

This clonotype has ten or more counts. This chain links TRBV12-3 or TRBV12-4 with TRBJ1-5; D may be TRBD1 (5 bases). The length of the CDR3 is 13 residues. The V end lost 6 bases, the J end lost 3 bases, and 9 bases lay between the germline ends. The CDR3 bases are TGTGCCAGCAGACAGGAGTCCAATCAGCCCCAGCATTTT. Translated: CASRQESNQPQHF.

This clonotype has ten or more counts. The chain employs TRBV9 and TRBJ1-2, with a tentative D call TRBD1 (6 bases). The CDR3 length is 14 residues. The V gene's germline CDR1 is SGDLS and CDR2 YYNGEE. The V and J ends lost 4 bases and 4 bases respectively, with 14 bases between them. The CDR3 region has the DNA TGTGCCAGCAGCACACAGACAGGATCCTATGGCTACACCTTC. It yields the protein CASSTQTGSYGYTF.

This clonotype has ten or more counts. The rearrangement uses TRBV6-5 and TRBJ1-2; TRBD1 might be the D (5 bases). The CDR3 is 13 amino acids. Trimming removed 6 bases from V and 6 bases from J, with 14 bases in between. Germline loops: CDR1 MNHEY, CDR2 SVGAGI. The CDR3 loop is CASSGHLGDGYTF. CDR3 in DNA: TGTGCCAGCAGCGGACACCTAGGCGATGGCTACACCTTC.

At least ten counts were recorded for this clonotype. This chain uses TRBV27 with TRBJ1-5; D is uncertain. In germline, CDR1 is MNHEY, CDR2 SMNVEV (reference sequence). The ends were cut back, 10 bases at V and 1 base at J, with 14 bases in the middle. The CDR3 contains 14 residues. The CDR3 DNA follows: TGTGCCACCTTGGAGGGAAGAAGCAATCAGCCCCAGCATTTT. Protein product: CATLEGRSNQPQHF.

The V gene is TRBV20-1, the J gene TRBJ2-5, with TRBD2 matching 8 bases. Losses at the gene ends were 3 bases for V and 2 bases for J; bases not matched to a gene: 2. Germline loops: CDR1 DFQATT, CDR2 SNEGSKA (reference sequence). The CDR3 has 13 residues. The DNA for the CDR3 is TGCAGTGCTAGCGGGAGGGGGCAAGAGACCCAGTACTTC. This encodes CSASGRGQETQYF.

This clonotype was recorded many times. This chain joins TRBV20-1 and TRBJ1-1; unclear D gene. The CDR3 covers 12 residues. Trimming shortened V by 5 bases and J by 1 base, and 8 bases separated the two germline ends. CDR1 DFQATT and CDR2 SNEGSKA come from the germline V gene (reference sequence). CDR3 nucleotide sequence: TGCAGTGCTCACGAGGGGAACACTGAAGCTTTCTTT. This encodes CSAHEGNTEAFF.

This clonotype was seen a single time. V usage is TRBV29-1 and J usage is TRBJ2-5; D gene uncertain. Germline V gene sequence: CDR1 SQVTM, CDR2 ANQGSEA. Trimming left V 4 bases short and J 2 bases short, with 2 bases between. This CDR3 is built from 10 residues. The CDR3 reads CSVGQETQYF. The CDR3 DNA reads TGCAGCGTTGGGCAAGAGACCCAGTACTTC.

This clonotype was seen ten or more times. The CDR3 protein is CASSSPANTGELFF. The DNA for the CDR3 is TGTGCCAGCAGCTCTCCAGCTAACACCGGGGAGCTGTTTTTT. The chain links TRBV11-2 to TRBJ2-2, with D unclear. This CDR3 region has 14 residues. Germline V gene sequence: CDR1 SGHAT, CDR2 FQNNGV. V lost 4 bases and J lost 2, with 8 bases in between.

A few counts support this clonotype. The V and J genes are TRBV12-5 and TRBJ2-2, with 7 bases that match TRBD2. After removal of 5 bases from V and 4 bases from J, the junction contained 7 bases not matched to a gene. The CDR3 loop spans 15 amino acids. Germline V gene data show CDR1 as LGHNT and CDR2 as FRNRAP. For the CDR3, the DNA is TGTGCTAGTGGTCCCGAAAGCGGGGCCACCGGGGAGCTGTTTTTT. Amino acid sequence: CASGPESGATGELFF.

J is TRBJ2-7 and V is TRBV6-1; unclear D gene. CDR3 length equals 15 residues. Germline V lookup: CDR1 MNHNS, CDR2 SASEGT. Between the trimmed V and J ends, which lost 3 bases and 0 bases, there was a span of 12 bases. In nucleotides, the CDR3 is TGTGCCAGCAGTGAGGAAAACACCGGCTCCTACGAGCAGTACTTC. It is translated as CASSEENTGSYEQYF.

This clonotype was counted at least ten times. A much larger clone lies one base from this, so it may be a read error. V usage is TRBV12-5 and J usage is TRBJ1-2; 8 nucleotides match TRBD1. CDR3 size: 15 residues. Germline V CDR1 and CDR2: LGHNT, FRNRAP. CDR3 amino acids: CASGLGAGGDYGYTF. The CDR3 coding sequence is TGTGCTAGTGGCTTGGGGGCAGGGGGCGACTATGGCTACACCTTC.

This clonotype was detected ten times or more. The CDR3 DNA follows: TGCGCCAGCCGCGTCAGGGGCGGACCCTATGGCTACACCTTC. This encodes CASRVRGGPYGYTF. This chain links TRBV5-1 with TRBJ1-2; possible D gene TRBD1, 6 bases. The CDR3 has 14 amino acids. The V end lost 7 bases, the J end lost 4 bases, and 17 bases lay between the germline ends. Germline V gene data show CDR1 as SGHRS and CDR2 as YFSETQ.

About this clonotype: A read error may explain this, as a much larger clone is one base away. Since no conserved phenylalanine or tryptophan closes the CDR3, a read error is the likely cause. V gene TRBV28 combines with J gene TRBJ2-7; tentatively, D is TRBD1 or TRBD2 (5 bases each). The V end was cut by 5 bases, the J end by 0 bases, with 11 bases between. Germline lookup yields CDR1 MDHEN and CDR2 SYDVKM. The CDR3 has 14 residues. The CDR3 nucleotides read TGTGCCAGCAGTCCCCCGAGGGGCTCCTACGAGCAGTACCTC. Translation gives CASSPPRGSYEQYL.

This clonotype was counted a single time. CDR3 loop: CSARGFGLAGQETQYF. The CDR3 nucleotides read TGCAGTGCTAGAGGATTCGGACTAGCGGGACAAGAGACCCAGTACTTC. The chain combines TRBV20-1 with TRBJ2-5; 12 bases align to TRBD2. J was trimmed by 2 bases and V by 1 base; bases with no gene match: 5. Per the germline V gene, CDR1 is DFQATT and CDR2 is SNEGSKA (reference sequence). CDR3 size: 16 residues.

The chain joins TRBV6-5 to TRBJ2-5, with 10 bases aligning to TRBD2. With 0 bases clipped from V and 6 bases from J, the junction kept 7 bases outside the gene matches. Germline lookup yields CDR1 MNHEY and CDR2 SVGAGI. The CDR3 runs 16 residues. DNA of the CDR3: TGTGCCAGCAGTTACTCGACGAGCGGGGGGGCCCAGACCCAGTACTTC. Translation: CASSYSTSGGAQTQYF.

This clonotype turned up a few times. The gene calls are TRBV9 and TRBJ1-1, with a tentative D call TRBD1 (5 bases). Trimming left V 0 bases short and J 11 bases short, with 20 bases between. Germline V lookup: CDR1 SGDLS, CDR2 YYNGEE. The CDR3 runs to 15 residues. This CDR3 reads CASSVDIKTRASAFF. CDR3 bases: TGTGCCAGCAGCGTAGATATTAAAACCAGGGCGTCGGCTTTCTTT.

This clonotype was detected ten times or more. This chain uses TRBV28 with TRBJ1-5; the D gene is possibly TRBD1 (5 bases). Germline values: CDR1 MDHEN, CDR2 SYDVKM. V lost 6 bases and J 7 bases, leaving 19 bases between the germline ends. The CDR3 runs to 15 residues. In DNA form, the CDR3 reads TGTGCCAGCAGCCCCCGTCTGGGGGGGAAGCAGCCCCAGCATTTT. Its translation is CASSPRLGGKQPQHF.

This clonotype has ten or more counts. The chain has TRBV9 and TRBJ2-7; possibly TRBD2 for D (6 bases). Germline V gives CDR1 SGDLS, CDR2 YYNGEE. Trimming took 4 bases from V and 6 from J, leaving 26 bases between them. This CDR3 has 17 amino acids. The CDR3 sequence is CASSPPVVAGMRTEQYF. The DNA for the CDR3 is TGTGCCAGCAGCCCTCCCGTGGTCGCGGGGATGAGAACCGAGCAGTACTTC.

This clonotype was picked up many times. The CDR3 DNA reads TGCAGTGCTAGTTGGGTCAGCCCTGGGTCCGAGCTGTTTTTT. This codes for CSASWVSPGSELFF. The chain combines TRBV20-1 with TRBJ2-2; no firm D call. The CDR3 loop spans 14 amino acids. Germline CDR1 is DFQATT and CDR2 is SNEGSKA (reference sequence). V shed 3 bases and J shed 11 bases, with 19 bases lying between them.

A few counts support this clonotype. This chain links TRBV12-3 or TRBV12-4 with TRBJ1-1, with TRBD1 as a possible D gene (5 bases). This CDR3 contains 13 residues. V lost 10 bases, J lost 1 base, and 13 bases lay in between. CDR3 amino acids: CATKGVGNTEAFF. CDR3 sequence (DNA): TGTGCCACCAAAGGGGTCGGGAACACTGAAGCTTTCTTT.